The rows below give T cell receptor beta chains drawn from one sample of a study of siplizumab effects on memory and regulatory T cells. Measured with immunoSEQ multiplex PCR; TCRdb has only the in-frame clones, and not every one. This table holds 100,000 to 120,000 clones, 93% found once. Material: CD4+ T cells sorted from blood. Receptors originate from a human donor in good health. Both conserved end residues are part of each CDR3. D genes are given only for firm matches. Only part of the rows carry a size: once, few, many, or a class if the clone is expanded.

d_gene	v_gene	abundance	j_gene	CDR3nt	CDR3aa
TRBD2	TRBV4-1	.	TRBJ2-7	TGCGCCAGCAGCCAGACTAGGGGAGGGAGGTCCTACGAGCAGTACTTC	CASSQTRGGRSYEQYF
.	TRBV27	.	TRBJ1-3	TGTGCCAGCAGTTCCCGCCACGCTGGAAACACCATATATTTT	CASSSRHAGNTIYF
.	TRBV9	.	TRBJ1-3	TGTGCCAGCAACAGAGGGGACTCTGGAAACACCATATATTTT	CASNRGDSGNTIYF
.	TRBV5-6	.	TRBJ1-2	TGTGCCAGCAGCTTGACCTCCCCCTATGGCTACACCTTC	CASSLTSPYGYTF
.	TRBV2	.	TRBJ2-2	TGTGCCAGCAGTGAACTTCGACGAAGGGGTAACACCGGGGAGCTGTTTTTT	CASSELRRRGNTGELFF
.	TRBV5-1	.	TRBJ2-4	TGCGCCAGCAGCGCTGCCGGGACCTCCAAAAACATTCAGTACTTC	CASSAAGTSKNIQYF
TRBD1	TRBV6-6	.	TRBJ1-1	TGTGCCAGCAGTCGACAGGGATGGGCTGAAGCTTTCTTT	CASSRQGWAEAFF
.	TRBV14	.	TRBJ1-2	TGTGCCAGCAGCCAAGGCAGGGCCTATGGCTACACCTTC	CASSQGRAYGYTF
.	TRBV5-1	.	TRBJ2-3	TGCGCCAGCAGCTTGAGACCTAGCACAGATACGCAGTATTTT	CASSLRPSTDTQYF
.	TRBV11-2	.	TRBJ2-1	TGTGCCAGCAGCTTAGAACAGGGCGAGTACAATGAGCAGTTCTTC	CASSLEQGEYNEQFF
.	TRBV5-1	.	TRBJ2-3	TGCGCCAGCAGCTGGGATAACACAGATACGCAGTATTTT	CASSWDNTDTQYF
.	TRBV13	.	TRBJ1-6	TGTGCCAGCAGCTCCCGGACACAGGGTAATTCACCCCTCCACTTT	CASSSRTQGNSPLHF
.	TRBV29-1	.	TRBJ2-7	TGCAGCGCCAACACACAGGGTTCGTCTAACGAGCAGTACTTC	CSANTQGSSNEQYF
.	TRBV5-1	once	TRBJ2-1	TGCGCCAGCAGCCGGGACCAGGCACGTAACAATGAGCAGTTCTTC	CASSRDQARNNEQFF
TRBD1	TRBV18	.	TRBJ2-2	TGTGCCAGCTCACCAGGGACAGGGAGGCCCGGGGAGCTGTTTTTT	CASSPGTGRPGELFF
TRBD1	TRBV30	.	TRBJ1-4	TGTGCCGCCGAACAGGGGTTTGAAAAACTGTTTTTT	CAAEQGFEKLFF
.	TRBV4-1	.	TRBJ1-5	TGCGCCAGCAGCCTTGGGGATAGCAATCAGCCCCAGCATTTT	CASSLGDSNQPQHF
.	TRBV6-1	once	TRBJ1-1	TGTGCCAGCAGTGAGGGGAGGGATGAAGCTTTCTTT	CASSEGRDEAFF
.	TRBV7-9	.	TRBJ1-4	TGTGCCAGCAGCTCCCCTGGAAGGGATGGGGAAAAACTGTTTTTT	CASSSPGRDGEKLFF
.	TRBV7-2	.	TRBJ2-1	TGTGCCAGCAGCTTAAGACGGGAACTCGGACTCTCCTACAATGAGCAGTTCTTC	CASSLRRELGLSYNEQFF
.	TRBV11-2	.	TRBJ1-1	TGTGCCAGCAGCTACTTTGAGAACACTGAAGCTTTCTTT	CASSYFENTEAFF
TRBD1	TRBV5-4	.	TRBJ2-5	TGTGCCAGCAGTCCCGACAGGGAAGAGACCCAGTACTTC	CASSPDREETQYF
.	TRBV5-1	.	TRBJ2-6	TGCGCCAGCAGCGACGGGAAGTCTGGGGCCAACGTCCTGACTTTC	CASSDGKSGANVLTF
TRBD2	TRBV5-1	once	TRBJ2-3	TGCGCCAGCAGCCCGGGGACTAGCGGGACAGATACGCAGTATTTT	CASSPGTSGTDTQYF
TRBD1	TRBV4-1	.	TRBJ1-4	TGCGCCAGCAGCCAAAACCCGGGACAGACTAATGAAAAACTGTTTTTT	CASSQNPGQTNEKLFF
.	TRBV9	.	TRBJ2-1	TGTGCCAGCAGCGTGGGACTCCTCAATGAGCAGTTCTTC	CASSVGLLNEQFF
TRBD1	TRBV6-1	once	TRBJ1-1	TGTGCCAGCAGGGATATTAACAGGGGGACTGAAGCTTTCTTT	CASRDINRGTEAFF
.	TRBV19	.	TRBJ1-5	TGTGCCAGTAGCCCCCCGGGTCAGCCCCAGCATTTT	CASSPPGQPQHF
TRBD1	TRBV5-1	.	TRBJ1-1	TGCGCCAGCAGCCCCGGACAGGGGGCAGGGGTTCCTGAAGCTTTCTTT	CASSPGQGAGVPEAFF
.	TRBV5-4	.	TRBJ2-7	TGTGCCAGCAGCCGTCCAGGGCCCTCCTACGAGCAGTACTTC	CASSRPGPSYEQYF
.	TRBV6-1	.	TRBJ2-6	TGTGCCAGCAGTGAAGGGTACTCTGGGGCCAACGTCCTGACTTTC	CASSEGYSGANVLTF
.	TRBV18	.	TRBJ2-5	TGTGCCAGCTCACCCACTGGAGAGACCCAGTACTTC	CASSPTGETQYF
.	TRBV7-9	.	TRBJ2-6	TGTGCCAGCACGCCTTCTGGGGCCAACGTCCTGACTTTC	CASTPSGANVLTF
.	TRBV9	.	TRBJ1-1	TGTGCCAGCAGCGCCGCCGGGACGGTGAACACTGAAGCTTTCTTT	CASSAAGTVNTEAFF
.	TRBV6-6	.	TRBJ2-3	TGTGCCAGCAGTTACTCGCCCACAGATACGCAGTATTTT	CASSYSPTDTQYF
TRBD2	TRBV19	.	TRBJ2-3	TGTGCGAGCGGCGGGAGGCGAGATACGCAGTATTTT	CASGGRRDTQYF
.	TRBV7-7	.	TRBJ1-1	TGTGCTAGCAGCTTGATGTGCACTGAAGCTTTCTTT	CASSLMCTEAFF
TRBD2	TRBV6-5	.	TRBJ2-7	TGTGCCAGCAGACATGGACTAGCGGGGGACTACGAGCAGTACTTC	CASRHGLAGDYEQYF
.	TRBV6-5	.	TRBJ2-1	TGTGCCAGCAGTTACTCGTGGGGATATGAGCAGTTCTTC	CASSYSWGYEQFF
.	TRBV10-3	.	TRBJ2-2	TGTGCCATCAGTGAGTCCCATACGGCGAACACCGGGGAGCTGTTTTTT	CAISESHTANTGELFF
.	TRBV18	.	TRBJ2-4	TGTGCCAGCTCACCGCTCACAAGCGCCGGGGTAGCCAAAAACATTCAGTACTTC	CASSPLTSAGVAKNIQYF
.	TRBV4-2	.	TRBJ2-3	TGTGCCAGCAGCCAACTCCTCCCGGGCCGTGGAACAGATACGCAGTATTTT	CASSQLLPGRGTDTQYF
.	TRBV6-5	.	TRBJ2-7	TGTGCCAGCAGTTACTCGACTCTGGGATCCTACGAGCAGTACTTC	CASSYSTLGSYEQYF
TRBD1	TRBV9	.	TRBJ1-1	TGTGCCAGCAGCGCCAGGGGGCGATTTACTGAAGCTTTCTTT	CASSARGRFTEAFF
.	TRBV6-5	once	TRBJ1-3	TGTGCCAGCAGCCTCGGCCCTGGAAACACCATATATTTT	CASSLGPGNTIYF
.	TRBV7-7	.	TRBJ2-3	TGTGCTAGCAGCTTGGGCGCAGGGATCACAGATACGCAGTATTTT	CASSLGAGITDTQYF
TRBD2	TRBV6-5	.	TRBJ2-1	TGTGCCAGCAGTTACCGAGGGCTAGCGGGGGGGAATGAGCAGTTCTTC	CASSYRGLAGGNEQFF
TRBD1	TRBV5-1	.	TRBJ1-1	TGCGCCAGCAGCTTTTACAGGGGTAGGGGCACTGAAGCTTTCTTT	CASSFYRGRGTEAFF
.	TRBV7-3	.	TRBJ2-1	TGTGCCAGCAGCCCCAGAGGAAGAAGGGGGGTCAATGAGCAGTTCTTC	CASSPRGRRGVNEQFF
.	TRBV10-3	.	TRBJ1-1	TGTGCCACTCTTGGGACGGCGGCTGAAGCTTTCTTT	CATLGTAAEAFF